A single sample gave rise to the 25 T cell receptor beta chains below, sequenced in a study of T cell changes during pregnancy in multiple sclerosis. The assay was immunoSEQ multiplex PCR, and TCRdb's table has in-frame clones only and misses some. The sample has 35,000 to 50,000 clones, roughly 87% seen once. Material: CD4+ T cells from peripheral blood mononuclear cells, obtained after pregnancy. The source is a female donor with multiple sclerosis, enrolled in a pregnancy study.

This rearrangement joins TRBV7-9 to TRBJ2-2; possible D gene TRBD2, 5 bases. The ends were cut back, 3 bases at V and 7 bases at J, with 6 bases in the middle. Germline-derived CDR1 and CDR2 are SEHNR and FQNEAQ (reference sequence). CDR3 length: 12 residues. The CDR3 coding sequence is TGTGCCAGCAGCTTTCGGGACGGGGAGCTGTTTTTT. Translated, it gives CASSFRDGELFF.

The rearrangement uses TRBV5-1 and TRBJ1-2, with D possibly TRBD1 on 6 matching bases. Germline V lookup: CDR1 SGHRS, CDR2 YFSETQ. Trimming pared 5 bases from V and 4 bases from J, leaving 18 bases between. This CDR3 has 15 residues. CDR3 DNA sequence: TGCGCCAGCAGGGCCGCCGGCAGGGGCTCCTATGGCTACACCTTC. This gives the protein CASRAAGRGSYGYTF.

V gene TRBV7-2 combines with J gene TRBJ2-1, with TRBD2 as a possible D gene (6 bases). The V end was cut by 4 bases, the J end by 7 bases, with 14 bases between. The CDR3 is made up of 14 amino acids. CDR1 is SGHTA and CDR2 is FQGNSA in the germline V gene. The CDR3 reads CASSSGLNPNEQFF. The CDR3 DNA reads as TGTGCCAGCAGCTCGGGACTCAACCCAAATGAGCAGTTCTTC.

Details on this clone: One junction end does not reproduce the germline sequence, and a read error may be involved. The DNA for the CDR3 is TGCAGTGCAACCACCGGGACAGGGAGGGCCTTC. Amino acid sequence: CSATTGTGRAF. V and J are TRBV20-1 and TRBJ1-2; 9 positions match TRBD1. The CDR3 contains 11 residues. Germline V CDR1 and CDR2: DFQATT, SNEGSKA (reference sequence).

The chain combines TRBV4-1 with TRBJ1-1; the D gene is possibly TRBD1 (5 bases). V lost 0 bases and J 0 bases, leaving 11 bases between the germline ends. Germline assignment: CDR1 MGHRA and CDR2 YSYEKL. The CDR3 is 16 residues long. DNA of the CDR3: TGCGCCAGCAGCCAAGAGTGGGGGAGGATGAACACTGAAGCTTTCTTT. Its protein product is CASSQEWGRMNTEAFF.

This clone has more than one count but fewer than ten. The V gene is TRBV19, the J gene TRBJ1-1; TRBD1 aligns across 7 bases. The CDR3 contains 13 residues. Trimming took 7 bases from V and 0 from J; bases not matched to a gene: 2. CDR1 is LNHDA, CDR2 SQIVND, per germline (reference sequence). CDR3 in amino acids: CASNRGMNTEAFF. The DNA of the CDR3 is TGTGCCAGTAACAGGGGAATGAACACTGAAGCTTTCTTT. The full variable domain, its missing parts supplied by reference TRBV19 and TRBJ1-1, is DGGITQSPKYLFRKEGQNVTLSCEQNLNHDAMYWYRQDPGQGLRLIYYSQIVNDFQKGDIAEGYSVSREKKESFPLTVTSAQKNPTAFYLCASNRGMNTEAFFGQGTRLTVV.

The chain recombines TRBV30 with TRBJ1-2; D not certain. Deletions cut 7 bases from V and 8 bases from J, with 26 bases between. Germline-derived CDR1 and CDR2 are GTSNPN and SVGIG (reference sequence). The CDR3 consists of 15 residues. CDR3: CAYPPGRWEVSGYTF. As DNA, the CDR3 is TGTGCCTACCCGCCCGGGCGCTGGGAGGTATCGGGCTACACCTTC.

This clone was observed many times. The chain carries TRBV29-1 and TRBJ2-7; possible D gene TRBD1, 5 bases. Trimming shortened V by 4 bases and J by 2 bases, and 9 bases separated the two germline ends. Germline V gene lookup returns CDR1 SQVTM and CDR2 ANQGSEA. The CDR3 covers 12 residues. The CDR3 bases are TGCAGCGTTGGGGGCAGTACCTACGAGCAGTACTTC. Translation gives CSVGGSTYEQYF.

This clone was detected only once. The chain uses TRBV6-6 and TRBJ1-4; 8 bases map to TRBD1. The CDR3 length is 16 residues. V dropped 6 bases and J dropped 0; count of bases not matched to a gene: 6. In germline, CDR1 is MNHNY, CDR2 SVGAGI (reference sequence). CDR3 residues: CASSSGTGPTNEKLFF. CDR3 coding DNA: TGTGCCAGCAGCTCCGGGACAGGTCCAACTAATGAAAAACTGTTTTTT.

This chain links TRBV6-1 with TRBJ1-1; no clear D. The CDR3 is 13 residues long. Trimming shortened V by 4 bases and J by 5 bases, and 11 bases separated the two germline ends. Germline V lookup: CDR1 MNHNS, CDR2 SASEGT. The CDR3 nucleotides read TGTGCCAGCAGTGCTTTCCCCGGGACTGAAGCTTTCTTT. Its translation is CASSAFPGTEAFF.

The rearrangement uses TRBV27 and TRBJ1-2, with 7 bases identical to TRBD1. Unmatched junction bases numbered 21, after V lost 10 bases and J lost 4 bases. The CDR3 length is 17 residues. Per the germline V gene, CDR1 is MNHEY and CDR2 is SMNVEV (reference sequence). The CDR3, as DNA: TGTGCCACTACGAGCCACCGCAGACAGGGAGGAAGCTATGGCTACACCTTC. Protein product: CATTSHRRQGGSYGYTF.

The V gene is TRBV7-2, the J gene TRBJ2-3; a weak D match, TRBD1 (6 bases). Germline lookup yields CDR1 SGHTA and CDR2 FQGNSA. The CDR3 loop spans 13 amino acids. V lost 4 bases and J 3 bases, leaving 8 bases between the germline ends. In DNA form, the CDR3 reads TGTGCCAGCAGCTATAGGGGGACAGATACGCAGTATTTT. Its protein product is CASSYRGTDTQYF.

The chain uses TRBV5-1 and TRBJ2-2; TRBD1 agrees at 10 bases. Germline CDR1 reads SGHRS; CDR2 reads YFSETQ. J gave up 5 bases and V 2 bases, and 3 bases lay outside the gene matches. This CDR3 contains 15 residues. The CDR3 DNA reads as TGCGCCAGCAGCTTTTCGGGACAGGGGACCGGGGAGCTGTTTTTT. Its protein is CASSFSGQGTGELFF.

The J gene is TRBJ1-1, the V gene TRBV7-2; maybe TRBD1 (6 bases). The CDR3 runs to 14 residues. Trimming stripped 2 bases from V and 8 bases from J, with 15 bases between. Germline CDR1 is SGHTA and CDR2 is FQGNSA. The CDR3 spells CASSLFRDNTEAFF. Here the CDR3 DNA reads TGTGCCAGCAGCTTATTTCGGGACAATACAGAAGCTTTCTTT.

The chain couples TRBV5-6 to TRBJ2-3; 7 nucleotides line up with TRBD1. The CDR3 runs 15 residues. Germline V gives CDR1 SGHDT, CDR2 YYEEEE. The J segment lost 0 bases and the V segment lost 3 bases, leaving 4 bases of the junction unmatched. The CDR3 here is CASSSPGQSTDTQYF. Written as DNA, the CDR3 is TGTGCCAGCAGCTCTCCGGGACAGAGCACAGATACGCAGTATTTT.

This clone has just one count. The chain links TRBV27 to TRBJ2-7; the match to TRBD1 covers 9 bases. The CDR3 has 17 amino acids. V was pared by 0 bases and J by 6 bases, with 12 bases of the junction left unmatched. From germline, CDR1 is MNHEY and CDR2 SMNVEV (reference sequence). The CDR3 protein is CASSLSRGSGQGGEQYF. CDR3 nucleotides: TGTGCCAGCAGTTTATCGCGGGGTTCGGGACAGGGCGGCGAGCAGTACTTC.

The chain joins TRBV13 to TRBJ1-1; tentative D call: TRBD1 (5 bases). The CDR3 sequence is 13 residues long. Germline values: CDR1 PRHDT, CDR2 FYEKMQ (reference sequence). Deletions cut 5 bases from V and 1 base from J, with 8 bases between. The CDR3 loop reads CASSVGQNTEAFF. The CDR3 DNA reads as TGTGCCAGCAGCGTCGGACAGAACACTGAAGCTTTCTTT.

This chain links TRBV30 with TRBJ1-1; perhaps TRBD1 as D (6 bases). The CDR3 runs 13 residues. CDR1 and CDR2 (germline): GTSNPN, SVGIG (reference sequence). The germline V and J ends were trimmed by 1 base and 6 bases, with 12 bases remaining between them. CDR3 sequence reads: CAWSEGGPAEAFF. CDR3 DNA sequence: TGTGCCTGGAGTGAGGGGGGGCCGGCTGAAGCTTTCTTT.

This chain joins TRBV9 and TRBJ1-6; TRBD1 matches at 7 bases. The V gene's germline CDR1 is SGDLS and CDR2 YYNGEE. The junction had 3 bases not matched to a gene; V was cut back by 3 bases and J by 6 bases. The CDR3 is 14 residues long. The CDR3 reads CASSAGQPNSPLHF. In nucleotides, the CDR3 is TGTGCCAGCAGCGCGGGACAGCCTAATTCACCCCTCCACTTT. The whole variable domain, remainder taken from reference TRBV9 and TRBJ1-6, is DSGVTQTPKHLITATGQRVTLRCSPRSGDLSVYWYQQSLDQGLQFLIQYYNGEERAKGNILERFSAQQFPDLHSELNLSSLELGDSALYFCASSAGQPNSPLHFGNGTRLTVT.

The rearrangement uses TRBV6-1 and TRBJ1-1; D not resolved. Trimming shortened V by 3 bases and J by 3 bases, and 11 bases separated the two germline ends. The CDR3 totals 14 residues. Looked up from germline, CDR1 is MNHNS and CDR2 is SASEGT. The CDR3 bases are TGTGCCAGCAGTGAGGAGGGTTGGGACACTGAAGCTTTCTTT. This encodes CASSEEGWDTEAFF.

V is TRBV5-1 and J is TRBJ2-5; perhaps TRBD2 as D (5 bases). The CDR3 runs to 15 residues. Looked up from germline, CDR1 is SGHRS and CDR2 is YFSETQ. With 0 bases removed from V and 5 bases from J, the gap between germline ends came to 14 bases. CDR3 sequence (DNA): TGCGCCAGCAGCTTGGGCACAACCGGCGGGGAGACCCAGTACTTC. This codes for CASSLGTTGGETQYF.

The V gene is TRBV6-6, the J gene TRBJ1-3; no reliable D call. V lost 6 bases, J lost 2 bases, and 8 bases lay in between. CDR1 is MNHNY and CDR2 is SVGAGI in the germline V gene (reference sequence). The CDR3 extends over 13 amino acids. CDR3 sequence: CASSLDTGNTIYF. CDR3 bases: TGTGCCAGCAGCCTCGACACTGGAAACACCATATATTTT.

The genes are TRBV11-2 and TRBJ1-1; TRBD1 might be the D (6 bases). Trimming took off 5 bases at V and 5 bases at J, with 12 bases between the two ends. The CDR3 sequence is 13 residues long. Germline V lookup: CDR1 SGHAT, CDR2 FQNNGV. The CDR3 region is CASSQRQATEAFF. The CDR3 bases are TGTGCCAGCAGCCAAAGACAGGCAACTGAAGCTTTCTTT.

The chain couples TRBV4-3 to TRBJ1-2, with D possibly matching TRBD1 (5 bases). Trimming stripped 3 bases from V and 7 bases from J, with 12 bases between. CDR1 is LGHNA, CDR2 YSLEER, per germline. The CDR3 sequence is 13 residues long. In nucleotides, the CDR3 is TGCGCCAGCAGCCAGGCAGGGCGAGGTGGCTACACCTTC. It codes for CASSQAGRGGYTF.

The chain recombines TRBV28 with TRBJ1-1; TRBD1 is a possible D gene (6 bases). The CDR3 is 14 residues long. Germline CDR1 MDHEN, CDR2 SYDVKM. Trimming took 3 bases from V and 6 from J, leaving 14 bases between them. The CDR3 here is CASSLARGRAEAFF. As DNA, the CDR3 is TGTGCCAGCAGTTTGGCCAGGGGAAGGGCTGAAGCTTTCTTT.